This TCR beta chain was identified during a study of OX40 agonist ivuxolimab in advanced cancers. V lost 3 bases, J lost 6 bases, and 13 bases stayed unmatched. Germline V gene data show CDR1 as SGDLS and CDR2 as YYNGEE. The length of the CDR3 is 17 residues. Libraries were prepared by immunoSEQ multiplex PCR; TCRdb keeps only in-frame clonotypes and omits some of them. The repertoire has roughly 30,000 clones, approximately 84% of them found once; the top ten carry roughly a sixth. The material was CD4+ or CD8+ T cells sorted from blood, obtained in a trial of the OX40 agonist ivuxolimab. The TCR sequence derives from an adult with an advanced solid tumor such as melanoma, head and neck, liver or kidney cancer. The gene calls are TRBV9 and TRBJ2-4, with 9 nucleotides matching TRBD2. The CDR3 reads CASSAWAREGPGNIQYF. The CDR3 DNA reads as TGTGCCAGCAGCGCCTGGGCGCGGGAGGGCCCTGGAAACATTCAGTACTTC.